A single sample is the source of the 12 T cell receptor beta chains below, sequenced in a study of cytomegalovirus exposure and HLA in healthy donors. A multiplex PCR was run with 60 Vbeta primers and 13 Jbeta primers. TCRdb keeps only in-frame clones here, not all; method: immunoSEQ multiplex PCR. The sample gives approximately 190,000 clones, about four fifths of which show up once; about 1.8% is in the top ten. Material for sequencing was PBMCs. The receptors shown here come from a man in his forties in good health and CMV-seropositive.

The CDR3 coding sequence is TGCAGCGCTGGGCCCGGGGGTAGCTCCTACGAGCAGTACTTC. Translated: CSAGPGGSSYEQYF. This chain joins TRBV29-1 and TRBJ2-7; possibly TRBD2 for D (6 bases). V was trimmed by 7 bases and J by 0 bases, leaving 16 bases between them. The CDR3 extends over 14 amino acids. Germline V gene sequence: CDR1 SQVTM, CDR2 ANQGSEA.

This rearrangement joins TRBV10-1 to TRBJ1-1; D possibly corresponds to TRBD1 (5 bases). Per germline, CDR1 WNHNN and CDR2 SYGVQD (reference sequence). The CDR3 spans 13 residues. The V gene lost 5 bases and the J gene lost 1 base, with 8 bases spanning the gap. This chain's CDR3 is CASSLTENTEAFF. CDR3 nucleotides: TGCGCCAGCAGTTTGACAGAGAACACTGAAGCTTTCTTT.

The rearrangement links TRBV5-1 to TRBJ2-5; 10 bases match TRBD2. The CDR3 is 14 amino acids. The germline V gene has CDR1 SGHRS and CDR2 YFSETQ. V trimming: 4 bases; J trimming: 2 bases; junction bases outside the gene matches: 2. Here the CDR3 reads CASSKLAGQETQYF. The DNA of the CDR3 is TGCGCCAGCAGCAAACTAGCGGGGCAAGAGACCCAGTACTTC.

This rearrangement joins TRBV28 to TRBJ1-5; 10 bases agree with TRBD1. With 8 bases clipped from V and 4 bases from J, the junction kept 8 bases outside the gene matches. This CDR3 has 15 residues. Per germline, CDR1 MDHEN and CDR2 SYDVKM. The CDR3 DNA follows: TGTGCCAGCCTACTTCCGGGACAGGGGAATCAGCCCCAGCATTTT. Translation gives CASLLPGQGNQPQHF.

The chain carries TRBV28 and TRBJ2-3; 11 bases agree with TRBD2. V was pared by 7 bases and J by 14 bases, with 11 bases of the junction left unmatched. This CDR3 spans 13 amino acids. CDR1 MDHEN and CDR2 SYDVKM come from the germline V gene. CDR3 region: CASMGLAGGKPYF. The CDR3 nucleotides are TGTGCCAGCATGGGGCTAGCGGGAGGTAAGCCGTATTTT.

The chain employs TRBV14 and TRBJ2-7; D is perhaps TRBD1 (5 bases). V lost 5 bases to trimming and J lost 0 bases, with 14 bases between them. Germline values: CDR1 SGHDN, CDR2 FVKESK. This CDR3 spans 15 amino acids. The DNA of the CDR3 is TGTGCCAGCAGCAAACGACAGTCCAGCTCCTACGAGCAGTACTTC. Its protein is CASSKRQSSSYEQYF.

The DNA for the CDR3 is TGCGCCAGCAGCTTGGGGACAGGGAATTCACCCCTCCACTTT. It translates to CASSLGTGNSPLHF. The genes are TRBV5-1 and TRBJ1-6; 8 bases agree with TRBD1. Germline V gene lookup returns CDR1 SGHRS and CDR2 YFSETQ. CDR3 length equals 14 residues. The trim removed 0 bases at V and 7 bases at J, leaving 0 bases unmatched.

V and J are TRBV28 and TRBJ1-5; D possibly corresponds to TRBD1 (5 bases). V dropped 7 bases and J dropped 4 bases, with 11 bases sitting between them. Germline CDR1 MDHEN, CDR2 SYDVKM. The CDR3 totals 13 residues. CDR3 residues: CASMWGGNQPQHF. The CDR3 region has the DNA TGTGCCAGCATGTGGGGGGGTAATCAGCCCCAGCATTTT.

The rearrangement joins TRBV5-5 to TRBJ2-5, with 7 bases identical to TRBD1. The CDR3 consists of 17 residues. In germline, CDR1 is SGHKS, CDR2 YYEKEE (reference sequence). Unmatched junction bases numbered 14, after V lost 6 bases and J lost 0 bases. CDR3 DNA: TGTGCCAGCAAATCCGGGACAGCCATTTCTTACCAAGAGACCCAGTACTTC. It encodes CASKSGTAISYQETQYF. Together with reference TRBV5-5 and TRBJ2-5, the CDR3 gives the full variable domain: DAGVTQSPTHLIKTRGQQVTLRCSPISGHKSVSWYQQVLGQGPQFIFQYYEKEERGRGNFPDRFSARQFPNYSSELNVNALLLGDSALYLCASKSGTAISYQETQYFGPGTRLLVL.

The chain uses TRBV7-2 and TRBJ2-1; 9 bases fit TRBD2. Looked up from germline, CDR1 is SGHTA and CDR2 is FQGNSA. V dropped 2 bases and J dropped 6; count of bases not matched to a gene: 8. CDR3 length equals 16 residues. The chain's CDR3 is CASSLYRREGRNEQFF. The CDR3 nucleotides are TGTGCCAGCAGCTTATATCGGCGGGAGGGCCGCAATGAGCAGTTCTTC.

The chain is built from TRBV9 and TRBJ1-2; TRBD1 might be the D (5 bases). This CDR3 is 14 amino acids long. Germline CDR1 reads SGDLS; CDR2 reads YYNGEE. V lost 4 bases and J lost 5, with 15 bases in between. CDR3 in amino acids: CASSHSQVPYGYTF. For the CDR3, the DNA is TGTGCCAGCAGCCACTCACAGGTGCCATATGGCTACACCTTC.

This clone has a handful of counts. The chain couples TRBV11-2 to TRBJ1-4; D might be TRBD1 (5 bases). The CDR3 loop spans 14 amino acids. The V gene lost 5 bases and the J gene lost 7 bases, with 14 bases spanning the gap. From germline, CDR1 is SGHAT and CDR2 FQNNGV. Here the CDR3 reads CASSLHYDSEKLFF. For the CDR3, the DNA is TGTGCCAGCAGCCTACACTACGACAGTGAAAAACTGTTTTTT. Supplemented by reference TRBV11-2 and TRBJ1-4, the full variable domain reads EAGVAQSPRYKIIEKRQSVAFWCNPISGHATLYWYQQILGQGPKLLIQFQNNGVVDDSQLPKDRFSAERLKGVDSTLKIQPAKLEDSAVYLCASSLHYDSEKLFFGSGTQLSVL.